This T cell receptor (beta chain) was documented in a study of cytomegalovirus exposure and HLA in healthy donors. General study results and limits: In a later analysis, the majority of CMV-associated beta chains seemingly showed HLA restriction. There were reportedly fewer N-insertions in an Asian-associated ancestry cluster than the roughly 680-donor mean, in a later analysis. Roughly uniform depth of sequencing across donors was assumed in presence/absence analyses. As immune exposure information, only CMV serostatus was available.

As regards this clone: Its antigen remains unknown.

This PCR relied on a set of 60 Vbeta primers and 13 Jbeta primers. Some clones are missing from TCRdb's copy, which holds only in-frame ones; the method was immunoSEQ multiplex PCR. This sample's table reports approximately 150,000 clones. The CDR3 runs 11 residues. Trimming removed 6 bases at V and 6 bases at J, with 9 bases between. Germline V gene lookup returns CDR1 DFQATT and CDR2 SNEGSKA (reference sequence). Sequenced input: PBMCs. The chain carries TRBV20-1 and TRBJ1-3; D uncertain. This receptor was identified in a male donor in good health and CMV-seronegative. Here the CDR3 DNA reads TGCAGTGCCCGAAGCCAAAACACCATATATTTT. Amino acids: CSARSQNTIYF.